This entry lists 19 T cell receptor beta chains sequenced from one sample in a study of T cell repertoires in cytomegalovirus infection (dated by TCRdb to the late 2010s). Sequencing took place on an Illumina HiSeq 1500. In TCRdb, the public reads were trimmed at Q25 with fastp and aligned with MiXCR, with productive beta chains retained. Each entry merges the rows of one CDR3 protein and shows their most common DNA and genes. For this sample there are approximately 550,000 distinct CDR3 sequences; about 17% appear just once. Of the sample, under 30% is held by the ten largest clones. The sequenced sample consisted of CD8+ T cells from PBMCs. These receptors came from a human donor in good health (CMV status not recorded). Some clones in this sample may be carry-over from other donors' samples.

At least ten counts were recorded for this clonotype. This sequence joins TRBV7-8 and TRBJ1-6; maybe TRBD1 (6 bases). CDR1 and CDR2 from the germline V gene are SGHVS and FQNEAQ. The CDR3 is made up of 15 amino acids. Trimming removed 3 bases from V and 7 bases from J, with 13 bases in between. The CDR3, as DNA: TGTGCCAGCAGCTTGGGGCAGGGGTGGAATTCACCCCTCCACTTT. This gives the protein CASSLGQGWNSPLHF.

The chain carries TRBV9 and TRBJ2-7; D not resolved. The CDR3 is 13 residues long. CDR1 is SGDLS, CDR2 YYNGEE, per germline. V was pared by 0 bases and J by 12 bases, with 16 bases between. The CDR3 DNA is TGTGCCAGCAGCGTAGCTGACGGACCTCCGGCGTACTTC. Protein: CASSVADGPPAYF.

The J gene is TRBJ1-2, the V gene TRBV5-6; 10 bases agree with TRBD1. The germline gives CDR1 SGHDT, CDR2 YYEEEE. The CDR3 covers 14 residues. Germline trimming cut 5 bases from V and 8 bases from J; bases unmatched to any gene: 9. In DNA form, the CDR3 reads TGTGCCAGCAGTATCGACAGGGGGCGGGAGGGCTACACCTTC. Its protein product is CASSIDRGREGYTF.

The chain uses TRBV20-1 and TRBJ2-7, with a possible D match to TRBD1 (6 bases). This CDR3 comprises 12 residues. The germline CDR1 and CDR2 sequences are DFQATT and SNEGSKA (reference sequence). V was pared by 6 bases and J by 7 bases, with 16 bases between. The CDR3: CSAKGTPSEQYF. CDR3 sequence (DNA): TGCAGTGCAAAAGGGACACCGTCTGAGCAGTACTTC.

This chain joins TRBV19 and TRBJ1-2; D gene uncertain. The CDR3 is 15 residues long. Germline CDR1 is LNHDA and CDR2 is SQIVND (reference sequence). Trimming stripped 8 bases from V and 6 bases from J, with 22 bases between. The CDR3 sequence is CASSLLSGNSHGYTF. As DNA, the CDR3 is TGTGCCAGTTCACTTCTCAGCGGGAATTCCCATGGCTACACCTTC.

In the case of this clonotype: The junction and the germline gene differ at one end; a read error may be behind it. This rearrangement joins TRBV7-8 to TRBJ2-7; 13 bases align to TRBD2. In germline, CDR1 is SGHVS, CDR2 FQNEAQ. The CDR3 loop spans 16 amino acids. CDR3 region: CASSPRLAGGSYDQYF. In DNA, the CDR3 is TGTGCAAGCAGCCCAAGACTAGCGGGAGGATCCTACGATCAGTACTTC.

In its sample, this clonotype was seen a few times. This chain uses TRBV27 with TRBJ1-2, with 7 bases matching TRBD1. Germline V CDR1 and CDR2: MNHEY, SMNVEV (reference sequence). CDR3 length: 14 amino acids. V lost 6 bases to trimming and J lost 3 bases; unmatched junction nucleotides: 7. The CDR3 reads CASRRTGLDYGYTF. The CDR3 DNA reads TGTGCCAGCAGACGGACAGGCCTTGACTATGGCTACACCTTC.

This clonotype appeared many times. The rearrangement links TRBV12-3 or TRBV12-4 to TRBJ2-7, with no clear D. CDR3 length equals 12 residues. V lost 4 bases, J lost 2 bases, and 6 bases lay in between. The CDR3 protein is CASSSEAYEQYF. The CDR3 DNA reads TGTGCCAGCAGTTCAGAGGCCTACGAGCAGTACTTC.

This sequence joins TRBV20-1 and TRBJ2-7; D assignment may be TRBD1 or TRBD2 (5 bases each). Germline CDR1 reads DFQATT; CDR2 reads SNEGSKA (reference sequence). CDR3 length equals 13 residues. V was shortened by 6 bases and J by 5 bases, with 17 bases between the two germline ends. CDR3 residues: CSATTVRGNEQYF. CDR3 nucleotides: TGCAGTGCCACGACGGTGAGGGGTAACGAGCAGTACTTC.

This chain's CDR3 is CATSDHGGRNTEAFF. Written as DNA, the CDR3 is TGTGCCACCAGCGACCACGGGGGCCGGAACACTGAAGCTTTCTTT. V is TRBV15 and J is TRBJ1-1, with D possibly TRBD1 on 6 matching bases. The V end lost 5 bases, the J end lost 1 base, and 14 bases lay between the germline ends. Germline lookup yields CDR1 LNHNV and CDR2 YYDKDF (reference sequence). The CDR3 length is 15 residues.

There are many counts of this clonotype. This chain uses TRBV6-5 with TRBJ2-6, with D possibly matching TRBD1 (6 bases). The germline gives CDR1 MNHEY, CDR2 SVGAGI. The CDR3 consists of 17 residues. V was pared by 2 bases and J by 0 bases, with 11 bases between. The CDR3 sequence is CASSYNRDPSGANVLTF. The CDR3 DNA reads TGTGCCAGCAGTTACAACAGGGATCCCTCTGGGGCCAACGTCCTGACTTTC.

On this clonotype: A single base separates this from a much larger clone, so it may be a read error. This sequence joins TRBV7-3 and TRBJ2-3; D might be TRBD2 (5 bases). The CDR3 runs 15 residues. Per germline, CDR1 SGHTA and CDR2 FQGTGA. CDR3 sequence reads: CAGSPSGWRTDTQYF. The CDR3 DNA follows: TGTGCCGGCAGCCCGTCGGGGTGGCGCACAGATACGCAGTATTTT.

This clonotype has ten or more counts. The chain employs TRBV27 and TRBJ2-6; D not certain. V was trimmed by 4 bases and J by 0 bases, leaving 1 base between them. Germline V gene lookup returns CDR1 MNHEY and CDR2 SMNVEV (reference sequence). The length of the CDR3 is 13 residues. The CDR3 region is CASSSSGANVLTF. As DNA, the CDR3 is TGTGCCAGCAGTTCCTCTGGGGCCAACGTCCTGACTTTC.

This clonotype was seen a few times. The V and J genes are TRBV27 and TRBJ2-7; no firm D call. The V gene lost 4 bases and the J gene lost 3 bases, with 13 bases spanning the gap. Germline V gives CDR1 MNHEY, CDR2 SMNVEV (reference sequence). The CDR3 consists of 14 residues. The CDR3 here is CASSWEPRFYEQYF. CDR3 nucleotides: TGTGCCAGCAGTTGGGAACCGCGCTTCTACGAGCAGTACTTC.

This clonotype was counted ten times or more. V gene TRBV12-3 or TRBV12-4 combines with J gene TRBJ1-3, with D tentatively TRBD1 (5 bases). V dropped 5 bases and J dropped 0 bases, with 14 bases sitting between them. This CDR3 has 16 amino acids. CDR3: CASSDRPTDSGNTIYF. The CDR3, as DNA: TGTGCCAGCAGTGATCGACCGACAGACTCTGGAAACACCATATATTTT.

The V call is TRBV3-1, the J call TRBJ2-7; D is uncertain. The CDR3 extends over 15 amino acids. Trimming pared 0 bases from V and 7 bases from J, leaving 16 bases between. The germline gives CDR1 LGHDT, CDR2 YNNKEL (reference sequence). CDR3 nucleotides: TGTGCCAGCAGCCAAGATAGTGCGACCTTAGGGGAGCAGTACTTC. Its translation: CASSQDSATLGEQYF.

This clonotype was observed a handful of times. The chain joins TRBV18 to TRBJ2-1; 9 nucleotides align to TRBD2. Per germline, CDR1 KGHSH and CDR2 LQKENI. The CDR3 is 21 residues long. The ends lost 4 bases at V and 1 base at J; junction bases unmatched: 20. The CDR3 nucleotides read TGTGCCAGCTCACTAAGGGCGACAGGGCGCATAGCGGGAGAATCCTACAATGAGCAGTTCTTC. Translating it yields CASSLRATGRIAGESYNEQFF.

This clonotype came up many times. The chain combines TRBV7-8 with TRBJ1-1, with D tentatively TRBD1 (6 bases). The germline V gene has CDR1 SGHVS and CDR2 FQNEAQ. The CDR3 consists of 15 residues. Trimming took 0 bases from V and 2 from J, leaving 10 bases between them. DNA of the CDR3: TGTGCCAGCAGCTTAGCGAGGGGGGGAAACACTGAAGCTTTCTTT. This encodes CASSLARGGNTEAFF.

About this clonotype itself: This may be a read error: a much more frequent sequence differs by one nucleotide. The conserved closing phenylalanine or tryptophan is absent in this CDR3, likely reflecting a read error. The V and J genes are TRBV7-9 and TRBJ2-1, with 9 bases lining up with TRBD2. CDR3 length: 15 amino acids. Germline V gene data show CDR1 as SEHNR and CDR2 as FQNEAQ (reference sequence). The V gene end was trimmed by 5 bases and the J gene end by 10 bases; junction bases not matched to a gene: 12. CDR3 in amino acids: CASSRSRRGGEEQFL. As DNA, the CDR3 is TGTGCCAGCAGCCGATCCCGGCGGGGGGGCGAAGAGCAGTTCTTA.